The entry below gives a single T cell receptor (beta chain) sequence along with its context. CDR3 regions were amplified by Arm-PCR using iRepertoire HTBI primers to build TCR beta libraries. TCRdb re-analysed the multiplex PCR reads in MiXCR, keeping a single row per CDR3 protein. The table lists about 420,000 distinct CDR3 sequences, 16% of them singletons, with 23% in the top ten. These data come from a study of regulatory T cells in long-lasting Graves disease. CDR3 size: 14 residues. Trimming stripped 0 bases from V and 4 bases from J, with 12 bases between. The germline V gene encodes CDR1 DFQATT and CDR2 SNEGSKA (reference sequence). As for time point: newly diagnosed GD, antithyroid drugs for less than 3 months. Extracted RNA from PBMCs served as the source of the TCR library. These data also formed part of another study, on T cells in Graves' hyperthyroidism and ophthalmopathy.

The TCR comes from a woman aged 18-30 years with Graves disease. The sequenced sample was peripheral blood mononuclear cells (PBMCs), obtained at new diagnosis, from a patient treated with antithyroid drugs. V is TRBV20-1 and J is TRBJ1-2; a weak D match, TRBD1 (6 bases). CDR3 nucleotide sequence: TGCAGTGCTAGAGATACGACAGGAGCCTATGGCTACACCTTC. Translation gives CSARDTTGAYGYTF.